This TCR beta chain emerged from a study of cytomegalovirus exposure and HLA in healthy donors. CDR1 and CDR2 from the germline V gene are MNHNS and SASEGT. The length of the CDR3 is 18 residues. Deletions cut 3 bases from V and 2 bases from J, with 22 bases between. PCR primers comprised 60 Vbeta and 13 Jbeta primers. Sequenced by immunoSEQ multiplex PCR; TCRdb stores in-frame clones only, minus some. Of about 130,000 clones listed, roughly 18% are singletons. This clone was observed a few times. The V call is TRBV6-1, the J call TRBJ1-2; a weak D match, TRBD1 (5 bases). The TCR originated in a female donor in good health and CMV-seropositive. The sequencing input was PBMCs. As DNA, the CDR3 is TGTGCCAGCAGTGAGGACGGAATAGGGGTCCTTTCGAACTATGGCTACACCTTC. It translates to CASSEDGIGVLSNYGYTF.